The TCR beta chain described here comes from a study of T cell responses to AZD1222 COVID-19 vaccine. Comments on this clone: At the DNA level, this CDR3 is encoded by other sequences in the same sample as well.

Sequencing used immunoSEQ multiplex PCR; TCRdb keeps in-frame clones, though not all of them. The sample has approximately 100,000 clones; about 87% are singletons. CDR1 and CDR2 (germline): ENHRY, SYGVKD. The CDR3 has 14 residues. Trimming removed 6 bases from V and 3 bases from J; junction bases left unmatched: 0. This sequence originates from an adult in good health. The source material was peripheral blood, sampled on day 0 of AZD1222 vaccination. V and J are TRBV10-3 and TRBJ2-2; 11 bases map to TRBD1. DNA for the CDR3: TGTGCCATCAGGGGACAGGGGGACACCGGGGAGCTGTTTTTT. The encoded protein is CAIRGQGDTGELFF.